The clone carrying this T cell receptor (beta chain) was detected many times. Its antigen is as yet unknown. TCRdb re-derived calls from the 5' RACE reads in MiXCR, one entry per CDR3 protein. Among around 47,000 distinct CDR3 sequences, less than 9.5% were seen once, and the ten largest hold over 9.5%. The data belong to a study of T-cell memory formation after mild COVID-19. Study conclusions and caveats: CD8+ contracting clones occupied EMRA, while CD4+ ones occupied mainly CM and EM. Researchers could not confirm that second-wave clones peaking on day 37 targeted SARS-CoV-2. Clones shrinking from day 15 to 85 showed even CD4/CD8 mixes; later expanders tilted CD4+.

The CDR3 has 16 amino acids. Trimming took 5 bases from V and 5 from J; bases not matched to a gene: 14. Germline V CDR1 and CDR2: SEHNR, FQNEAQ (reference sequence). Sequenced input: PBMCs or a T cell subset sorted from them (not recorded which). This clonotype was obtained from an adult woman who had mild COVID-19 (a few samples of this study predate the infection). Cell type and time point are not known. The chain links TRBV7-9 to TRBJ2-5, with 7 bases fitting TRBD2. CDR3 nucleotide sequence: TGTGCCAGCAGCCGTATACTCGGGAGGACCGGGGAGACCCAGTACTTC. This encodes CASSRILGRTGETQYF.